This paragraph reports one T cell receptor beta chain. It lacks a known antigen. Qualities for individual bases were not recorded, and no much larger clone is one base off. CDR1 and CDR2, looked up from the germline V gene (reference sequence), are LGHDT and YNNKEL. The CDR3 spans 13 residues, from the cysteine through the phenylalanine. Only the CDR3 region is kept as DNA, spanning 39 bases read in frame from base 1. V trim: 4 bases; J trim: 7 bases; unmatched bases: 5. Donors were a few dozen systemically healthy Caucasian individuals from Russia aged roughly 6 to 90 years. Around 10 milliliters of peripheral blood were collected from each donor into EDTA-treated Vacutainer tubes. PBMCs were isolated by Ficoll-Paque density-gradient centrifugation, with at least 6.5 million obtained per sample. Trizol reagent was used to extract total RNA from PBMCs, with at least 5.5 micrograms per sample. For every donor, an aliquot of PBMCs went through flow cytometry to measure the percentages of naive CD45RAhigh/CD27high T cells.

The record originates from a study of blood T cells in healthy people across ages (dated by TCRdb to 2013 to 2016). A note on the overall study: Template switching captured roughly one uniquely barcoded TCR beta cDNA molecule per two T cells in model experiments. To avoid experimental bias, donors of different ages were distributed randomly across sequencing lanes. For two donors (one aged 18 to 29 and one aged 80 or older), the study analyzed two additional independent replicas of 1 million unique cDNA reads from the same blood draw. The study measured age-related changes in TCR beta repertoire diversity using deep sequencing normalized with unique cDNA molecular identifiers. Donors were grouped into four age groups: young (average roughly 15 years), middle-aged (39), aged (about 59) and long-lived (about 90). The study at large found these results: Conclusive comparison of naive and antigen-experienced compartments was prevented by the profiling of bulk unsorted PBMCs. Total diversity estimates from one million sequenced T cells were considered lower bounds and underestimates. Because donor CMV infection status was unknown, age-related changes in expanded clonotypes were potentially confounded. Observed TCR beta diversity per million T cells fell roughly linearly with age, and a significant reduction was already apparent by age around 40. Observed TCR beta diversity correlated strongly with the percentage of naive T cells measured by flow cytometry. Compared with the aged group, the long-lived group had more naive CD4+ T cells, fewer expanded clones and increased TCR diversity, a pattern suggesting age selection.

Library prep was done by 5' RACE. TCRdb shows the sequencer as Illumina HiSeq 2500. A second PCR of roughly 7 to 11 cycles was performed with a sample-barcoded 5' primer and a J-beta primer mix. Each TCR beta cDNA molecule received a unique molecular identifier from a template-switch 5' adaptor carrying 12 random nucleotides. At least 2.5 million CDR3-containing paired-end reads were obtained from each sample. All of the RNA was converted into first-strand cDNA using the Mint cDNA synthesis kit, with a TRBC-specific oligonucleotide serving as the primer. After uracil-DNA glycosylase treatment, a first 18-cycle PCR used universal primers M1SS and BC2_uni_R on all cDNA. The authors' analysis ran thus. For normalization, 1 million high-quality reads were randomly selected from each sample, with every read carrying a distinct molecular identifier. Instead of being binned into consensus sequences, reads with shared molecular identifiers were discarded. MiTCR, with a Q25 quality threshold and the strictest error-elimination algorithm, was used for CDR3 identification, clonotype clustering and error correction. Lower-bound total TCR beta diversity was estimated with a nonparametric unseen species model using Euler transformation. TCRdb redid the processing of the public reads, applying fastp at Q25 and MiXCR, and retained in-frame beta chains. Entries are consolidated by CDR3 protein sequence, retaining the most common genes and DNA. The authors' filters were not applied to this entry. Here the sample has 1.5 million to 1.9 million distinct CDR3 sequences; 35% to 45% occur a single time. The biggest ten clones account for about 4% of the sample.

The sample consisted of blood. Recombination joined TRBV3-1 with TRBJ2-7, with 9 junctional bases fitting TRBD2. The receptor comes from a woman younger than 35 in good health. In nucleotides, the sequence is TGTGCCAGCAGCCTCGGACTAGCGCGAGAGCAGTACTTC. It codes for CASSLGLAREQYF.